At least ten counts were recorded for the clone carrying this T cell receptor (beta chain). Its antigen is undetermined. The data originate from a study of human T cells and chemical hapten exposure. Study as a whole: Throughout the approximately 25-week study, diphenylcyclopropenone was applied weekly to the patients' scalps.

The time point here: pre-sensitization, week 0. Specified treatment: therapeutic diphenylcyclopropenone sensitization with weekly scalp DPC. The study drew its donors from alopecia patients who were 18 to 70 years old and suitable for DPC. Study-wide results and limits: Relative to control repertoires, expanded TCRs gave rise to significantly more large CDR3 similarity clusters.

What the library attached to individual cDNA molecules were unique molecular identifiers. Using its own MiXCR run on the RACE reads, TCRdb lists one record per CDR3 protein. This sample yields fewer than 140,000 distinct CDR3 sequences, of which about 12% are seen a single time; about 1.6% belongs to the top ten. This receptor was obtained from a woman in her 50s with alopecia areata. Some clones in this sample may be carry-over from other donors' samples. The material was whole blood, obtained in connection with sensitization to the hapten diphenylcyclopropenone (DPC).

CDR3 sequence reads: CASSLIQANYGYTF. CDR3 bases: TGCGCCAGCAGCTTGATACAGGCCAACTATGGCTACACCTTC. The rearrangement links TRBV5-1 to TRBJ1-2; D perhaps matches TRBD1 (5 bases). From germline, CDR1 is SGHRS and CDR2 YFSETQ. The V end lost 1 base, the J end lost 2 bases, and 9 bases lay between the germline ends. The CDR3 loop spans 14 amino acids.